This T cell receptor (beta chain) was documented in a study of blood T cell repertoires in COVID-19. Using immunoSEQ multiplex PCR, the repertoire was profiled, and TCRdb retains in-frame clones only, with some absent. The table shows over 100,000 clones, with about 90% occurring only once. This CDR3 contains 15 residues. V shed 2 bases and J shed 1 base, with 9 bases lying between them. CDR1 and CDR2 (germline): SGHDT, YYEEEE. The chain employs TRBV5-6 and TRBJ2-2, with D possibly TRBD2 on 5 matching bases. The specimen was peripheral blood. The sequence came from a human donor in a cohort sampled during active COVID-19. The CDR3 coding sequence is TGTGCCAGCAGCTTCTTAGCGCAGAACACCGGGGAGCTGTTTTTT. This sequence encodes CASSFLAQNTGELFF. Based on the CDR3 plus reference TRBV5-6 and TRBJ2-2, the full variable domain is DAGVTQSPTHLIKTRGQQVTLRCSPKSGHDTVSWYQQALGQGPQFIFQYYEEEERQRGNFPDRFSGHQFPNYSSELNVNALLLGDSALYLCASSFLAQNTGELFFGEGSRLTVL.